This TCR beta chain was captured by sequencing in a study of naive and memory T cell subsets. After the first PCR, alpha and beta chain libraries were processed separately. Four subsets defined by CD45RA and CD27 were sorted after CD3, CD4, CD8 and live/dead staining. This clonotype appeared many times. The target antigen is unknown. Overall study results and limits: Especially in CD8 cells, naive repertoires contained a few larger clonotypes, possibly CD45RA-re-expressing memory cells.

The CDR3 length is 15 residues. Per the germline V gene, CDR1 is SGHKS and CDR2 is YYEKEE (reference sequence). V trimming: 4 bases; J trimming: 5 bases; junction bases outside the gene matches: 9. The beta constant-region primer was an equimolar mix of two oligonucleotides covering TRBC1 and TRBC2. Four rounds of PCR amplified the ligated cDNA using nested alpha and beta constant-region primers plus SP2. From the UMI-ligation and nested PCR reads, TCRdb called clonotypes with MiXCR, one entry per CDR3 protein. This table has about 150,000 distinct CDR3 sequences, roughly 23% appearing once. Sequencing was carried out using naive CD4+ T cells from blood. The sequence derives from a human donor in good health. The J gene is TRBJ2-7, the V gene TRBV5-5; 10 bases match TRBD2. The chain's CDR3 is CASSPRAGGPDEQYF. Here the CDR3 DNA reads TGTGCCAGCAGCCCACGAGCGGGAGGGCCCGACGAGCAGTACTTC.